The subject of this entry is one T cell receptor (beta chain). The antigen is unknown. Primers: 60 Vbeta forward and 13 Jbeta reverse. The data were produced by immunoSEQ multiplex PCR, yet TCRdb's version contains in-frame clones alone and is incomplete. The sample consists of 150,000 to 200,000 clones, roughly 76% of them appearing once. These data are taken from a study of cytomegalovirus exposure and HLA in healthy donors. Study-wide background: Early released data comprised around 80 million unique TCRs from HLA-typed donors. Notes on the study in general: In a later analysis, parvovirus B19, influenza, CMV and Epstein-Barr virus appeared linked to several top co-occurrence clusters. Among TCR beta chains, those listed as cytomegalovirus-associated numbered approximately 150. TCR beta chain V- and J-gene trimming was linked, in a later analysis, to a missense variant in DCLRE1C.

The V gene's germline CDR1 is KGHSH and CDR2 LQKENI. This CDR3 is 17 amino acids long. Trimming at V came to 3 bases and at J to 1 base, leaving 6 bases not matched to a gene. The sequence came from a man aged 35 to 55 in good health and CMV-seropositive. The chain combines TRBV18 with TRBJ2-3, with 11 positions matching TRBD2. Sequencing was performed on PBMCs. The chain's CDR3 is CASSPVAGGPGTDTQYF. The CDR3 nucleotides are TGTGCCAGCTCACCCGTAGCGGGGGGGCCGGGCACAGATACGCAGTATTTT.